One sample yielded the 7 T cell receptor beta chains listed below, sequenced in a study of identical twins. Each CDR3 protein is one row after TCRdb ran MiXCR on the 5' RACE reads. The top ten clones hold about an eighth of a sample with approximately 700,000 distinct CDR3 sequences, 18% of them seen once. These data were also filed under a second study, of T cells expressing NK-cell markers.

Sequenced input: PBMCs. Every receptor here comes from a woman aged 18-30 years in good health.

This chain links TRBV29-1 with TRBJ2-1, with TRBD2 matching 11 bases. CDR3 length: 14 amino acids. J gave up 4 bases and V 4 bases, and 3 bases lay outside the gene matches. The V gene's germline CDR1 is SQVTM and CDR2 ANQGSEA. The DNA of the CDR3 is TGCAGCGTTGGGGGACTAGCGGTTTACAATGAGCAGTTCTTC. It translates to CSVGGLAVYNEQFF.

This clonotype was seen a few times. In DNA, the CDR3 is TGTGCCAGCAGCTTAGTTACCACGGACGAGCAGTACTTC. Amino acids: CASSLVTTDEQYF. The rearrangement uses TRBV7-2 and TRBJ2-7; no clear D gene. CDR1 is SGHTA, CDR2 FQGNSA, per germline. V was pared by 1 base and J by 5 bases, with 9 bases between. The CDR3 loop spans 13 amino acids.

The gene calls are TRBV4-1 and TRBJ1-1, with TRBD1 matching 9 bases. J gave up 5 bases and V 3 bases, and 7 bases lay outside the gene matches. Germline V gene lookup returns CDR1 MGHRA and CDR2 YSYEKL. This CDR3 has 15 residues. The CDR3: CASSQTQGAVTEAFF. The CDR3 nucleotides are TGCGCCAGCAGCCAGACACAGGGGGCCGTTACTGAAGCTTTCTTT.

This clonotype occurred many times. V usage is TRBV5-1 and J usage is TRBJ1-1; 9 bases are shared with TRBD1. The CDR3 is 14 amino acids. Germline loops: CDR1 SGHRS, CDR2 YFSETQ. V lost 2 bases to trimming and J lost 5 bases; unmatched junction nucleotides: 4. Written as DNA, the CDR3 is TGCGCCAGCAGCTTACAGGGGGCGCAGACTGAAGCTTTCTTT. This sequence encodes CASSLQGAQTEAFF.

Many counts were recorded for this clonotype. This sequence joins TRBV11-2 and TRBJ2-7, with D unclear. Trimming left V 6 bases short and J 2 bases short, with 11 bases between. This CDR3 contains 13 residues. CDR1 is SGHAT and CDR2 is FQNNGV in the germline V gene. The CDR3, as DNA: TGTGCCAGCAGTTTAATACTTACCTACGAGCAGTACTTC. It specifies CASSLILTYEQYF.

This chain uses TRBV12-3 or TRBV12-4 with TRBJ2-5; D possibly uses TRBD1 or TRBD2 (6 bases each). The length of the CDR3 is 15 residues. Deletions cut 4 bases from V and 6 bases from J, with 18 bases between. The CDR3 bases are TGTGCCAGCAGTTCGGGGGCCCTCAAGGGAAAGACCCAGTACTTC. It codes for CASSSGALKGKTQYF.

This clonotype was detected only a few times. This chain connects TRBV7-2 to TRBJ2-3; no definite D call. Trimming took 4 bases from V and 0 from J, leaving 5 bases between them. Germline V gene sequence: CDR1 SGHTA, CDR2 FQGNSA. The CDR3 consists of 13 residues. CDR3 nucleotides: TGTGCCAGCAGCTCTTTTAGCACAGATACGCAGTATTTT. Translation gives CASSSFSTDTQYF.